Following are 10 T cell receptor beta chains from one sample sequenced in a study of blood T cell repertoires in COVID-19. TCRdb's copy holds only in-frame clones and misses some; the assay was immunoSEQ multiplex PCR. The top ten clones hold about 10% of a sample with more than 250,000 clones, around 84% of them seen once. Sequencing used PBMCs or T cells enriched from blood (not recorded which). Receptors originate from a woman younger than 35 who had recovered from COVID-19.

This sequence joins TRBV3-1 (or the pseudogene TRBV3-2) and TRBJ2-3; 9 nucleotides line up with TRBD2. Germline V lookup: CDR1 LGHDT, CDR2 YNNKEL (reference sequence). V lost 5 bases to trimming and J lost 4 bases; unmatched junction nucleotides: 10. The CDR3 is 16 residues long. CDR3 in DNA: TGTGCCAGCAGCGCTACCGGGACTAGCATGGCAGATACGCAGTATTTT. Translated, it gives CASSATGTSMADTQYF.

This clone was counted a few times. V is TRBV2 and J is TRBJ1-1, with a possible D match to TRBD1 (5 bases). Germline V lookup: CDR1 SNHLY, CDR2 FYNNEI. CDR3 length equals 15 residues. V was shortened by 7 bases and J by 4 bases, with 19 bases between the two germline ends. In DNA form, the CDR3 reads TGTGCCAGCACCCCGGGAGCAGGGTTGGGCACTGAAGCTTTCTTT. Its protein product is CASTPGAGLGTEAFF.

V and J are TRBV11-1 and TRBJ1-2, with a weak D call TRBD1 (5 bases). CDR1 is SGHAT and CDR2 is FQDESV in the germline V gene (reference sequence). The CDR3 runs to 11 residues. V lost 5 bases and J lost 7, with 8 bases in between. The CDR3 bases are TGTGCCAGCAGCAGGGGCGGTGGCTACACCTTC. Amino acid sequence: CASSRGGGYTF. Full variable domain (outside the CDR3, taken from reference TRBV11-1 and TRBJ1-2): EAEVAQSPRYKITEKSQAVAFWCDPISGHATLYWYRQILGQGPELLVQFQDESVVDDSQLPKDRFSAERLKGVDSTLKIQPAELGDSAMYLCASSRGGGYTFGSGTRLTVV.

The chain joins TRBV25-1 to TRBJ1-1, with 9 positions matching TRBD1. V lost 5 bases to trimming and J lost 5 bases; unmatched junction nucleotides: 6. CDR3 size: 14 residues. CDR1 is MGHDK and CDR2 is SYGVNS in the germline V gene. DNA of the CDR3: TGTGCCAGCAGTCAATCCGGGACAGGGACTGAAGCTTTCTTT. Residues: CASSQSGTGTEAFF.

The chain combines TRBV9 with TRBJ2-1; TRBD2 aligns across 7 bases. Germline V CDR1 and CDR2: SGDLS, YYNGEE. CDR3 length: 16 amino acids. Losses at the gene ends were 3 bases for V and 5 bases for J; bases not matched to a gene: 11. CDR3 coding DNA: TGTGCCAGCAGCGCTCCCGGGGGGAGGTACAACAATGAGCAGTTCTTC. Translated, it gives CASSAPGGRYNNEQFF. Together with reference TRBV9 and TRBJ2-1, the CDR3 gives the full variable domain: DSGVTQTPKHLITATGQRVTLRCSPRSGDLSVYWYQQSLDQGLQFLIQYYNGEERAKGNILERFSAQQFPDLHSELNLSSLELGDSALYFCASSAPGGRYNNEQFFGPGTRLTVL.

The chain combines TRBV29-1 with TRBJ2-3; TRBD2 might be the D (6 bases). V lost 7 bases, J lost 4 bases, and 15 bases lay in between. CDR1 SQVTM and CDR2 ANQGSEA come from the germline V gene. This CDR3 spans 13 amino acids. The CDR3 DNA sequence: TGCAGCGCTGCGCCTAGCGTGTCAGATACGCAGTATTTT. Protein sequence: CSAAPSVSDTQYF.

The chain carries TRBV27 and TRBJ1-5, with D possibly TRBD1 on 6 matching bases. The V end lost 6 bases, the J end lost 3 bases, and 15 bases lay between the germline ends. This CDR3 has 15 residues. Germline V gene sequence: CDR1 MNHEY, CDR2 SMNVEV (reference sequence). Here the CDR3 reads CASRLVGGYNQPQHF. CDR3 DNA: TGTGCCAGCAGGCTCGTAGGGGGTTACAATCAGCCCCAGCATTTT.

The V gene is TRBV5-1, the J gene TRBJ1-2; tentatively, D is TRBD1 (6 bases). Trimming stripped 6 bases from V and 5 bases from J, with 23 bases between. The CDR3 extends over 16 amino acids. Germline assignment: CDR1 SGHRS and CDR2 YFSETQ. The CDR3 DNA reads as TGCGCCAGCATCGTTAACCCGGGACACCGAGATTATGGCTACACCTTC. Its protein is CASIVNPGHRDYGYTF.

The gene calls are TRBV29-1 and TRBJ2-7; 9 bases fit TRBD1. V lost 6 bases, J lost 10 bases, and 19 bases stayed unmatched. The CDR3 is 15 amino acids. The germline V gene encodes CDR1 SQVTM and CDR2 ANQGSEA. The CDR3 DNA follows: TGCAGCGTCGGCAGGACTCCGGGACAGGGCGCGGAACAGTACTTC. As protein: CSVGRTPGQGAEQYF.

CDR3 protein: CAWSVGEGARYGYTF. The CDR3 nucleotides are TGTGCCTGGAGTGTTGGTGAGGGGGCTCGGTATGGCTACACCTTC. The chain recombines TRBV30 with TRBJ1-2; 7 bases align to TRBD1. Germline CDR1 GTSNPN, CDR2 SVGIG (reference sequence). This CDR3 spans 15 amino acids. Trimming cost V 0 bases and J 5 bases; bases outside gene matches: 9.